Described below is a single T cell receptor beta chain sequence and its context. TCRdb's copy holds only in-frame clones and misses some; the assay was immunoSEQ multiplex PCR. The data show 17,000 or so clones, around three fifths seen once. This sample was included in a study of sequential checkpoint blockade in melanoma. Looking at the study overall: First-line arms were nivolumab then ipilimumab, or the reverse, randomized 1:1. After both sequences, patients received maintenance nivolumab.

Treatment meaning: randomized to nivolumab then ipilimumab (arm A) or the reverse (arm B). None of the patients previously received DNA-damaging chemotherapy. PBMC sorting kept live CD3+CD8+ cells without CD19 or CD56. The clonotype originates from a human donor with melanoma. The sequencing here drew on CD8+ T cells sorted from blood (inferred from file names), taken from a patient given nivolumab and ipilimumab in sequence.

CDR3 nucleotides: TGCAGCGTTATACAGGGCACTGAAGCTTTCTTT. Protein: CSVIQGTEAFF. The chain joins TRBV29-1 to TRBJ1-1; D possibly corresponds to TRBD1 (6 bases). V lost 5 bases and J lost 4, with 8 bases in between. This CDR3 is built from 11 residues. Germline V gene lookup returns CDR1 SQVTM and CDR2 ANQGSEA.